This TCR beta chain was profiled in a study of OX40 agonist ivuxolimab in advanced cancers. Across the study: The study reported partial responses in three patients: one hepatocellular carcinoma, two cutaneous melanoma. Points from the study as a whole: The average count of expanded clones was higher among CD8+ T cells than among CD4+. At 0.1 to 3.0 mg/kg and by week 6, clonal expansion occurred in CD4+ and CD8+ blood T cells.

Systemic immunosuppression or autoimmune disease history was grounds to exclude patients. Profiled with immunoSEQ multiplex PCR; TCRdb holds only in-frame clones, not every one. This sample has tens of thousands of clones; around 80% occur once, and the top ten carry 5%. Comments on this clone: What it binds is not known.

Germline V gene sequence: CDR1 MNHNY, CDR2 SVGAGI (reference sequence). V lost 5 bases to trimming and J lost 1 base, with 15 bases between them. This CDR3 has 16 amino acids. The TCR originated in an adult with an advanced solid tumor such as melanoma, head and neck, liver or kidney cancer. Sequences were derived from CD4+ or CD8+ T cells sorted from blood, sampled in a trial of the OX40 agonist ivuxolimab. V gene TRBV6-6 combines with J gene TRBJ1-5; D gene ambiguous. CDR3 nucleotides: TGTGCCAGCAGTAATCACCGGGGTAGGAGCAATCAGCCCCAGCATTTT. This sequence encodes CASSNHRGRSNQPQHF.